Shown below are 30 T cell receptor beta chains from a single sample sequenced in a study of T-cell memory formation after mild COVID-19. One entry per CDR3 protein results from TCRdb running MiXCR on the 5' RACE reads. Of fewer than 140,000 distinct CDR3 sequences listed, 9.5% to 15% were seen once; the top ten hold around 25%. Sequenced sample: PBMCs or a T cell subset sorted from them (not recorded which). The origin of the receptors is an adult woman who had mild COVID-19 (a few samples of this study predate the infection). Cell type and time point are not known.

The chain has TRBV6-5 and TRBJ2-7, with 7 positions matching TRBD1. Per the germline V gene, CDR1 is MNHEY and CDR2 is SVGAGI. The V gene end was trimmed by 8 bases and the J gene end by 0 bases; junction bases not matched to a gene: 7. CDR3 length equals 14 residues. The CDR3 DNA reads TGTGCCAGCGGTCCCGGGACAGTCTCCTACGAGCAGTACTTC. This sequence encodes CASGPGTVSYEQYF.

This clonotype occurred a few times. The rearrangement uses TRBV6-6 and TRBJ2-2; 8 nucleotides match TRBD2. The CDR3 spans 16 residues. CDR1 and CDR2 from the germline V gene are MNHNY and SVGAGI (reference sequence). J was trimmed by 7 bases and V by 7 bases; bases with no gene match: 14. CDR3 nucleotides: TGTGCCAGCACCCGTTACTCGGGAGGGCCGAGCGGGGAGCTGTTTTTT. Translating gives CASTRYSGGPSGELFF.

V is TRBV29-1 and J is TRBJ2-7; D possibly corresponds to TRBD2 (5 bases). The DNA end favors TRBJ2-5, so the J call may be wrong. Germline CDR1 reads SQVTM; CDR2 reads ANQGSEA. The CDR3 sequence is 15 residues long. The CDR3 region is CSVEGVKEDVETQYF. The DNA for the CDR3 is TGCAGCGTTGAAGGTGTCAAGGAGGATGTGGAGACCCAGTACTTC.

This clonotype was counted between two and nine times. The chain couples TRBV25-1 to TRBJ2-3; no reliable D call. Germline lookup yields CDR1 MGHDK and CDR2 SYGVNS. V was clipped by 1 base and J by 5 bases, with 4 bases between them. This CDR3 is 12 amino acids long. The CDR3, as DNA: TGTGCCAGCAGTGAATGGATAGATACGCAGTATTTT. It codes for CASSEWIDTQYF.

In this sample, this clonotype turned up many times. This sequence joins TRBV4-3 and TRBJ2-7; 8 positions match TRBD1. CDR1 and CDR2 from the germline V gene are LGHNA and YSLEER. V was pared by 3 bases and J by 2 bases, with 6 bases of the junction left unmatched. The CDR3 consists of 15 residues. The CDR3 protein is CASSQGDRTAYEQYF. CDR3 bases: TGCGCCAGCAGCCAGGGGGACAGGACAGCCTACGAGCAGTACTTC.

Many counts were recorded for this clonotype. The J gene is TRBJ2-1, the V gene TRBV20-1; D may be TRBD2 (6 bases). The ends were cut back, 3 bases at V and 2 bases at J, with 11 bases in the middle. The CDR3 spans 14 residues. Germline V lookup: CDR1 DFQATT, CDR2 SNEGSKA (reference sequence). The CDR3 DNA reads TGCAGTGCTAGCGATGGAGGGGCCTACAATGAGCAGTTCTTC. The encoded protein is CSASDGGAYNEQFF.

This sequence joins TRBV29-1 and TRBJ2-1, with 9 bases that match TRBD1. This CDR3 has 15 amino acids. Trimming removed 1 base from V and 3 bases from J; junction bases left unmatched: 4. The germline CDR1 and CDR2 sequences are SQVTM and ANQGSEA. CDR3 residues: CSVEGGTGFYNEQFF. DNA for the CDR3: TGCAGCGTTGAAGGTGGGACAGGGTTCTACAATGAGCAGTTCTTC.

This clonotype was detected only a few times. The chain combines TRBV9 with TRBJ2-7; D is uncertain. Trimming took off 0 bases at V and 0 bases at J, with 10 bases between the two ends. CDR1 is SGDLS, CDR2 YYNGEE, per germline. CDR3 length: 15 residues. The CDR3 protein is CASSVGMSSSYEQYF. For the CDR3, the DNA is TGTGCCAGCAGCGTAGGGATGTCTAGCTCCTACGAGCAGTACTTC.

This sequence joins TRBV12-3 or TRBV12-4 and TRBJ2-7, with TRBD1 matching 9 bases. The CDR3 spans 14 residues. Trimming removed 5 bases from V and 5 bases from J; junction bases left unmatched: 7. CDR3 sequence: CASSKGQGSHEQYF. The CDR3 coding sequence is TGTGCCAGCAGTAAGGGACAGGGTTCTCACGAGCAGTACTTC.

V is TRBV20-1 and J is TRBJ2-7; D remains ambiguous. The CDR3 is made up of 14 amino acids. Per germline, CDR1 DFQATT and CDR2 SNEGSKA (reference sequence). The germline V and J ends were trimmed by 7 bases and 5 bases, with 21 bases remaining between them. CDR3 sequence reads: CSEPTPVTGNEQYF. In DNA form, the CDR3 reads TGCAGTGAACCCACCCCGGTAACCGGAAACGAGCAGTACTTC.

The rearrangement links TRBV15 to TRBJ2-2; TRBD1 matches at 8 bases. This CDR3 comprises 17 residues. The trim removed 0 bases at V and 5 bases at J, leaving 8 bases unmatched. Germline V gene sequence: CDR1 LNHNV, CDR2 YYDKDF (reference sequence). CDR3 residues: CATSRDRGTGLTGELFF. The CDR3 DNA follows: TGTGCCACCAGCAGAGATCGGGGGACAGGATTGACCGGGGAGCTGTTTTTT.

The chain is built from TRBV5-6 and TRBJ2-1, with 13 nucleotides matching TRBD2. Germline V gene lookup returns CDR1 SGHDT and CDR2 YYEEEE. V was clipped by 3 bases and J by 7 bases; unmatched bases: 7. This CDR3 is built from 16 residues. The CDR3 spells CASSWLTSGGSNEQFF. As DNA, the CDR3 is TGTGCCAGCAGCTGGTTGACTAGCGGGGGGTCGAATGAGCAGTTCTTC.

This clonotype occurred a few times. The genes are TRBV2 and TRBJ2-7; D not certain. Trimming took 3 bases from V and 2 from J, leaving 11 bases between them. Per the germline V gene, CDR1 is SNHLY and CDR2 is FYNNEI. This CDR3 has 14 amino acids. This CDR3 reads CASSELQLPYEQYF. The DNA of the CDR3 is TGTGCCAGCAGTGAGCTACAACTACCCTACGAGCAGTACTTC. The whole variable domain, filled in from reference TRBV2 and TRBJ2-7, reads EPEVTQTPSHQVTQMGQEVILRCVPISNHLYFYWYRQILGQKVEFLVSFYNNEISEKSEIFDDQFSVERPDGSNFTLKIRSTKLEDSAMYFCASSELQLPYEQYFGPGTRLTVT.

This clonotype occurred a few times. V and J are TRBV5-1 and TRBJ2-1; D possibly matches TRBD1 or TRBD2 (5 bases each). This CDR3 is built from 16 residues. Per germline, CDR1 SGHRS and CDR2 YFSETQ. Trimming removed 0 bases from V and 0 bases from J, with 10 bases in between. CDR3 sequence: CASSLGDRSSYNEQFF. The CDR3 region has the DNA TGCGCCAGCAGCTTGGGGGACCGCAGCTCCTACAATGAGCAGTTCTTC.

The chain employs TRBV24-1 and TRBJ2-7; 9 bases are a match to TRBD1. The CDR3 has 13 amino acids. J gave up 5 bases and V 9 bases, and 7 bases lay outside the gene matches. Looked up from germline, CDR1 is KGHDR and CDR2 is SFDVKD. The CDR3 loop reads CATGTGPGDEQYF. CDR3 DNA sequence: TGTGCCACCGGGACAGGGCCCGGGGACGAGCAGTACTTC.

This clonotype was seen more than once but under ten times. For the CDR3, the DNA is TGTGCCAGCAGTCACGGGACTAAGAATGAGCAGTTCTTC. Amino acid sequence: CASSHGTKNEQFF. The chain combines TRBV12-3 or TRBV12-4 with TRBJ2-1; 7 bases are a match to TRBD2. This CDR3 comprises 13 residues. The trim removed 5 bases at V and 7 bases at J, leaving 5 bases unmatched.

The V and J genes are TRBV15 and TRBJ2-7, with 8 positions matching TRBD1. Germline V lookup: CDR1 LNHNV, CDR2 YYDKDF (reference sequence). This CDR3 is built from 15 residues. Losses at the gene ends were 5 bases for V and 3 bases for J; bases not matched to a gene: 9. DNA for the CDR3: TGTGCCACCAGCCCCCGGACAGGGTGGGACTACGAGCAGTACTTC. This translates into CATSPRTGWDYEQYF.

This clonotype was seen a single time. This chain links TRBV7-6 with TRBJ2-5, with TRBD2 matching 7 bases. The CDR3 covers 14 residues. Germline trimming cut 6 bases from V and 5 bases from J; bases unmatched to any gene: 9. Germline lookup yields CDR1 SGHVS and CDR2 FNYEAQ. The CDR3 nucleotides read TGTGCCAGCAGTGTGAGCGGGAACGGGGAGACCCAGTACTTC. Protein sequence: CASSVSGNGETQYF.

The V gene is TRBV7-9, the J gene TRBJ2-5, with TRBD1 matching over 7 bases. Germline assignment: CDR1 SEHNR and CDR2 FQNEAQ (reference sequence). The CDR3 runs to 14 residues. Trimming took 5 bases from V and 2 from J; bases not matched to a gene: 5. CDR3 region: CASSVAGGQETQYF. CDR3 nucleotide sequence: TGTGCCAGCAGCGTTGCAGGGGGACAAGAGACCCAGTACTTC.

This clonotype was counted a few times. This chain uses TRBV21-1 with TRBJ2-7; the table's D call, TRBD2, was not checked against the DNA. TRBV21-1 is classified as a pseudogene. The CDR3 contains 14 residues. The CDR3 loop is CASSNERERKEQYF. The CDR3 bases are TGTGCCAGCAGCAACGAGCGGGAGCGGAAAGAGCAGTACTTC.

The rearrangement links TRBV4-3 to TRBJ2-5; 9 nucleotides align to TRBD2. Looked up from germline, CDR1 is LGHNA and CDR2 is YSLEER. The junction had 5 bases not matched to a gene; V was cut back by 3 bases and J by 0 bases. The CDR3 loop spans 16 amino acids. In DNA form, the CDR3 reads TGCGCCAGCAGCCAGACGACTAGCGGAAACCAAGAGACCCAGTACTTC. Protein: CASSQTTSGNQETQYF.

This clonotype appeared a single time. The J gene is TRBJ1-2, the V gene TRBV7-9; possible D gene TRBD1, 6 bases. Trimming stripped 5 bases from V and 3 bases from J, with 13 bases between. CDR1 and CDR2 (germline): SEHNR, FQNEAQ (reference sequence). This CDR3 region has 14 residues. CDR3 sequence: CASSVGQLDYGYTF. The CDR3 DNA is TGTGCCAGCAGCGTTGGACAGTTAGACTATGGCTACACCTTC.

The rearrangement uses TRBV7-9 and TRBJ2-1, with D perhaps being TRBD1 or TRBD2 (5 bases each). The V end lost 5 bases, the J end lost 5 bases, and 13 bases lay between the germline ends. This CDR3 is 14 amino acids long. Germline CDR1 is SEHNR and CDR2 is FQNEAQ (reference sequence). The CDR3 sequence is CASSHTGTNNEQFF. CDR3 coding DNA: TGTGCCAGCAGCCATACCGGGACGAACAATGAGCAGTTCTTC.

This rearrangement joins TRBV24-1 to TRBJ2-3; D gene ambiguous. The CDR3 covers 15 residues. V lost 0 bases and J lost 2, with 8 bases in between. CDR1 is KGHDR and CDR2 is SFDVKD in the germline V gene. The CDR3 DNA is TGTGCCACCAGTGATTTGGAAGAGACCACAGATACGCAGTATTTT. This encodes CATSDLEETTDTQYF.

The chain carries TRBV5-4 and TRBJ2-1; TRBD1 aligns across 10 bases. The CDR3 is 16 residues long. Germline V gene data show CDR1 as SGHNT and CDR2 as YYREEE (reference sequence). The V and J ends lost 4 bases and 0 bases, in that order; junction bases with no gene match: 4. The CDR3 DNA reads as TGTGCCAGCAGCACCGGACAGGGGGGCTCCTACAATGAGCAGTTCTTC. Translation gives CASSTGQGGSYNEQFF.

This clonotype was seen more than once but under ten times. The rearrangement links TRBV7-9 to TRBJ2-1, with D maybe TRBD1 (5 bases). CDR1 SEHNR and CDR2 FQNEAQ come from the germline V gene (reference sequence). Trimming left V 5 bases short and J 6 bases short, with 17 bases between. The CDR3 runs to 15 residues. The CDR3 region has the DNA TGTGCCAGCAGCCCCCAACAGGATTTTAGCAATGAGCAGTTCTTC. This sequence encodes CASSPQQDFSNEQFF.

The chain couples TRBV2 to TRBJ2-7, with a weak D call TRBD1 (6 bases). The V gene lost 10 bases and the J gene lost 3 bases, with 19 bases spanning the gap. The CDR3 contains 14 residues. Germline CDR1 SNHLY, CDR2 FYNNEI. The CDR3 DNA is TGTGCCATCTATACCCCCCCAGGGGTCTACGAGCAGTACTTC. This sequence encodes CAIYTPPGVYEQYF.

The rearrangement joins TRBV4-3 to TRBJ2-3; D is ambiguous. The germline CDR1 and CDR2 sequences are LGHNA and YSLEER. The CDR3 has 14 amino acids. The V end lost 0 bases, the J end lost 2 bases, and 6 bases lay between the germline ends. The CDR3, as DNA: TGCGCCAGCAGCCAAGACACCCCCACAGATACGCAGTATTTT. This sequence encodes CASSQDTPTDTQYF.

The gene calls are TRBV19 and TRBJ2-2; TRBD1 is a possible D gene (6 bases). Germline loops: CDR1 LNHDA, CDR2 SQIVND (reference sequence). The CDR3 totals 16 residues. V dropped 3 bases and J dropped 1 base, with 12 bases sitting between them. The chain's CDR3 is CASSMRGSENTGELFF. Written as DNA, the CDR3 is TGTGCCAGTAGTATGAGGGGGAGTGAGAACACCGGGGAGCTGTTTTTT.

The chain recombines TRBV20-1 with TRBJ2-2; D unclear. Germline-derived CDR1 and CDR2 are DFQATT and SNEGSKA (reference sequence). This CDR3 is built from 15 residues. V gave up 7 bases and J gave up 4 bases, with 19 bases separating them. The CDR3 bases are TGCAGTGTCATGGGCAGCCCTCGGGTCACCGGGGAGCTGTTTTTT. It specifies CSVMGSPRVTGELFF.